The T cell receptor (beta chain) described here comes from a study of CD8 T cells in Susac syndrome. Random hexamers primed reverse transcription of about 0.45 to 1 ug RNA. The CDR3 of TCR beta was amplified by immunoSEQ multiplex PCR across 54 Vbeta and 13 Jbeta. TCRdb re-called the immunoSEQ multiplex PCR reads with MiXCR, one entry per CDR3 protein. This table has 150,000 to 250,000 distinct CDR3 sequences, nearly 95% appearing once. A word on this clonotype: What it binds is unknown.

From germline, CDR1 is SQVTM and CDR2 ANQGSEA. The CDR3 runs to 13 residues. V lost 3 bases to trimming and J lost 8 bases, with 16 bases between them. Study-wide results and caveats: The authors acknowledged that the study's TCR sequencing and HLA analysis involved relatively few individuals.

TCR beta sequences were obtained from blood CD8+ and CD4+ T cells. Each multiple sclerosis control was a treatment-naive patient with relapsing-remitting disease that was either stable or active. The material sequenced was CD4+ T cells from PBMCs. This clonotype originated in a human donor with multiple sclerosis. V and J are TRBV29-1 and TRBJ1-1; tentatively, D is TRBD1 (6 bases). Here the CDR3 DNA reads TGCAGCGTTGAGGGCAGGGGCACTGGGGAAGCTTTCTTT. Amino acids: CSVEGRGTGEAFF.